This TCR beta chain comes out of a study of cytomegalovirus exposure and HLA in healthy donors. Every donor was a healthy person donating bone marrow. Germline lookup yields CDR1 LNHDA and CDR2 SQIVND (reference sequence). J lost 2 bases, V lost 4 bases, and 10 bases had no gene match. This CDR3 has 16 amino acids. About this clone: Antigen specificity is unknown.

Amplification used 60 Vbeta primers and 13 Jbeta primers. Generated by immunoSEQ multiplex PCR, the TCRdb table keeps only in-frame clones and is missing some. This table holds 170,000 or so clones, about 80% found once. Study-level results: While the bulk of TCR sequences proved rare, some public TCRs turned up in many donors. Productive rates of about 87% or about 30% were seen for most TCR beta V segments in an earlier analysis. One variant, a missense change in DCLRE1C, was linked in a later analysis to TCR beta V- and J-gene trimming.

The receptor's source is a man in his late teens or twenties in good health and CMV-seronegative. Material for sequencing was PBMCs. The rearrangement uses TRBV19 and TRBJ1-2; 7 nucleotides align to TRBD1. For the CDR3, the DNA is TGTGCCAGTAGTAAACCAAGAGGGGACAGAAACTATGGCTACACCTTC. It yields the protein CASSKPRGDRNYGYTF. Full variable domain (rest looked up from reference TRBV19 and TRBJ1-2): DGGITQSPKYLFRKEGQNVTLSCEQNLNHDAMYWYRQDPGQGLRLIYYSQIVNDFQKGDIAEGYSVSREKKESFPLTVTSAQKNPTAFYLCASSKPRGDRNYGYTFGSGTRLTVV.